This TCR beta chain was retrieved from a study of T cells after yellow fever vaccination. Study findings and constraints: Booster sampling recovered most clones from primary vaccination (around 97% CD4, approximately 90% CD8).

CDR3 length: 14 amino acids. V was pared by 6 bases and J by 3 bases, with 12 bases between. Germline-derived CDR1 and CDR2 are SNHLY and FYNNEI. This clonotype came up once. What it recognizes is unknown. Synthesis of TCR cDNA relied on 5'RACE template switching, which attached a universal primer site and UMIs. TCRdb re-called the 5' RACE reads through MiXCR, storing one row per CDR3 protein. The top ten hold around 46% of the sample, which has around 120,000 distinct CDR3 sequences, roughly 15% seen once. The sample was CD8+ T cells sorted from PBMCs, taken 5 days after the yellow fever booster vaccination. This chain links TRBV2 with TRBJ2-1, with D perhaps matching TRBD1 (5 bases). The TCR originated in a man aged 18-30 years who received the YFV17D yellow fever vaccine. DNA for the CDR3: TGTGCCAGCAGCGGTACAGGAGTCTACAATGAGCAGTTCTTC. Protein: CASSGTGVYNEQFF. Looking up the rest from reference TRBV2 and TRBJ2-1 gives the full variable domain: EPEVTQTPSHQVTQMGQEVILRCVPISNHLYFYWYRQILGQKVEFLVSFYNNEISEKSEIFDDQFSVERPDGSNFTLKIRSTKLEDSAMYFCASSGTGVYNEQFFGPGTRLTVL.